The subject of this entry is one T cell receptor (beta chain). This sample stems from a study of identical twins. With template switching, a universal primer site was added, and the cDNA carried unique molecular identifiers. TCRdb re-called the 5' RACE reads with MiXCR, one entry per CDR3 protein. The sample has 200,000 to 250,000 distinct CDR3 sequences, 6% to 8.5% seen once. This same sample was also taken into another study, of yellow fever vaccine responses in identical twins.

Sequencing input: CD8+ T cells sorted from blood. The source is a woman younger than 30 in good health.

CDR3 sequence (DNA): TGTGCCAGCAGTTCGGGACAGGAACAGCAGTTCTTC. Translated: CASSSGQEQQFF. The gene calls are TRBV28 and TRBJ2-1; 8 bases agree with TRBD1. This CDR3 region has 12 residues. CDR1 is MDHEN, CDR2 SYDVKM, per germline. V dropped 4 bases and J dropped 11; count of bases not matched to a gene: 4. Filled out from reference TRBV28 and TRBJ2-1, the complete variable domain reads DVKVTQSSRYLVKRTGEKVFLECVQDMDHENMFWYRQDPGLGLRLIYFSYDVKMKEKGDIPEGYSVSREKKERFSLILESASTNQTSMYLCASSSGQEQQFFGPGTRLTVL.